Shown below are 27 T cell receptor beta chains from a single sample sequenced in a study of cytomegalovirus exposure and HLA in healthy donors. Amplification used 60 Vbeta primers and 13 Jbeta primers. TCRdb keeps only in-frame clones here, not all; method: immunoSEQ multiplex PCR. The table records about 140,000 clones, around 59% of them present only once. Specimen: PBMCs. Source of these receptors: a male donor in good health and CMV-seronegative.

The rearrangement links TRBV2 to TRBJ2-7; 7 nucleotides match TRBD2. J was trimmed by 4 bases and V by 8 bases; bases with no gene match: 8. The CDR3 runs to 13 residues. Looked up from germline, CDR1 is SNHLY and CDR2 is FYNNEI. The CDR3 loop is CASRGRAEYEQYF. The CDR3 nucleotides read TGTGCCAGCCGTGGGAGGGCTGAGTACGAGCAGTACTTC.

The chain employs TRBV7-3 and TRBJ2-3; 12 bases map to TRBD2. Per germline, CDR1 SGHTA and CDR2 FQGTGA. The CDR3 length is 16 residues. J was trimmed by 1 base and V by 4 bases; bases with no gene match: 3. CDR3 protein: CASSSRLAGGTDTQYF. The CDR3 DNA reads as TGTGCCAGCAGCTCTCGACTAGCGGGGGGCACAGATACGCAGTATTTT.

V gene TRBV19 combines with J gene TRBJ1-1, with 8 bases fitting TRBD1. The CDR3 has 13 amino acids. V gave up 9 bases and J gave up 0 bases; unmatched junction bases: 3. Germline CDR1 and CDR2: LNHDA and SQIVND (reference sequence). Here the CDR3 reads CASRQGMNTEAFF. The CDR3 region has the DNA TGTGCCAGCCGACAGGGGATGAACACTGAAGCTTTCTTT. Full variable domain (rest looked up from reference TRBV19 and TRBJ1-1): DGGITQSPKYLFRKEGQNVTLSCEQNLNHDAMYWYRQDPGQGLRLIYYSQIVNDFQKGDIAEGYSVSREKKESFPLTVTSAQKNPTAFYLCASRQGMNTEAFFGQGTRLTVV.

The rearrangement joins TRBV5-1 to TRBJ2-5; D might be TRBD2 (6 bases). With the DNA end fitting TRBJ2-7 better, the J assignment may be wrong. The CDR3 length is 16 residues. CDR1 SGHRS and CDR2 YFSETQ come from the germline V gene. CDR3 region: CASSLAAGMLTYEQYF. DNA for the CDR3: TGCGCCAGCAGCTTGGCCGCGGGGATGTTGACCTACGAGCAGTACTTC.

In this sample, this clone turned up a few times. The V call is TRBV30, the J call TRBJ1-6; possible D gene TRBD1, 6 bases. V was clipped by 2 bases and J by 8 bases, with 13 bases between them. There are 14 residues in the CDR3. Germline assignment: CDR1 GTSNPN and CDR2 SVGIG (reference sequence). CDR3 protein: CAWSTRGSDSPLHF. The CDR3 DNA reads as TGTGCCTGGAGTACCAGGGGCAGTGATTCACCCCTCCACTTT.

The chain couples TRBV11-1 to TRBJ1-1; D is possibly TRBD1 (5 bases). CDR3 size: 14 residues. From germline, CDR1 is SGHAT and CDR2 FQDESV (reference sequence). The germline V and J ends were trimmed by 7 bases and 1 base, with 13 bases remaining between them. CDR3 region: CASTPGGWNTEAFF. The CDR3 nucleotides read TGTGCCAGCACCCCGGGGGGTTGGAACACTGAAGCTTTCTTT.

The chain is built from TRBV9 and TRBJ2-7, with TRBD1 matching 9 bases. Germline trimming cut 0 bases from V and 4 bases from J; bases unmatched to any gene: 5. This CDR3 has 15 amino acids. From germline, CDR1 is SGDLS and CDR2 YYNGEE. CDR3 DNA sequence: TGTGCCAGCAGCGTAGATGGGACAGGGAGGTACGAGCAGTACTTC. Protein product: CASSVDGTGRYEQYF.

V is TRBV28 and J is TRBJ1-1, with 7 bases fitting TRBD1. The CDR3 consists of 15 residues. Trimming cost V 5 bases and J 1 base; bases outside gene matches: 7. Germline V gene sequence: CDR1 MDHEN, CDR2 SYDVKM. The CDR3 region has the DNA TGTGCCAGCAGTCCCTCTAGGACAGGGAACACTGAAGCTTTCTTT. Protein product: CASSPSRTGNTEAFF.

This clone was recorded only once. The CDR3 region has the DNA TGCAGCGCTGGAACGGGGGGAGCCCAGCATTTT. The encoded protein is CSAGTGGAQHF. V is TRBV29-1 and J is TRBJ1-5; D possibly corresponds to TRBD1 (5 bases). Trimming left V 7 bases short and J 11 bases short, with 15 bases between. Germline CDR1 and CDR2: SQVTM and ANQGSEA. The CDR3 has 11 amino acids.

The chain employs TRBV27 and TRBJ1-2; no definite D call. The V gene's germline CDR1 is MNHEY and CDR2 SMNVEV (reference sequence). Trimming cost V 6 bases and J 8 bases, with 16 bases left between them. This CDR3 has 13 amino acids. CDR3 amino acids: CASSPGRLRGYTF. In DNA, the CDR3 is TGTGCCAGCAGCCCGGGTAGGTTGAGAGGCTACACCTTC.

V gene TRBV7-9 combines with J gene TRBJ2-1, with TRBD1 identical over 7 bases. The CDR3 has 15 residues. The V segment lost 3 bases and the J segment 6 bases; nucleotides outside the gene matches: 8. Looked up from germline, CDR1 is SEHNR and CDR2 is FQNEAQ (reference sequence). In DNA, the CDR3 is TGTGCCAGCAGCTTCCCGGGACAGACCATCAATGAGCAGTTCTTC. Translated: CASSFPGQTINEQFF.

The chain is built from TRBV9 and TRBJ2-5; TRBD1 is a possible D gene (6 bases). TRBJ2-7 matches the DNA end more closely, so the J call is doubtful. CDR3 length equals 15 residues. Germline-derived CDR1 and CDR2 are SGDLS and YYNGEE. CDR3 coding DNA: TGTGCCAGCAGCCAGGGGAGTAACGGGGCGTACGAGCAGTACTTC. Amino acids: CASSQGSNGAYEQYF.

V gene TRBV5-1 combines with J gene TRBJ2-2, with TRBD2 matching over 12 bases. The germline CDR1 and CDR2 sequences are SGHRS and YFSETQ. V shed 7 bases, J shed 4 bases, and the junction held 8 bases outside the gene matches. The CDR3 loop spans 16 amino acids. The CDR3 loop is CASSAAGLAGTGELFF. In nucleotides, the CDR3 is TGCGCCAGCTCTGCGGCGGGACTAGCGGGCACCGGGGAGCTGTTTTTT.

This clone has a handful of counts. The J gene is TRBJ2-3, the V gene TRBV2, with 7 bases fitting TRBD1. V lost 5 bases, J lost 4 bases, and 30 bases stayed unmatched. Germline CDR1 and CDR2: SNHLY and FYNNEI. The CDR3 consists of 22 residues. DNA for the CDR3: TGTGCCAGCAGTCCTAATCCACCCAGAAGGGGGCCGCTTTTTGGGTCCCCAGATACGCAGTATTTT. Its protein is CASSPNPPRRGPLFGSPDTQYF.

This chain connects TRBV5-6 to TRBJ2-7; D unresolved. Per germline, CDR1 SGHDT and CDR2 YYEEEE. This CDR3 contains 16 residues. V lost 4 bases, J lost 2 bases, and 19 bases lay in between. The CDR3 sequence: CASSPTLTQLTYEQYF. The CDR3 nucleotides are TGTGCCAGCAGCCCCACTTTGACACAGCTAACCTACGAGCAGTACTTC.

The chain carries TRBV27 and TRBJ2-2, with 9 bases aligning to TRBD1. CDR3 length equals 16 residues. CDR1 is MNHEY and CDR2 is SMNVEV in the germline V gene (reference sequence). Unmatched junction bases numbered 2, after V lost 3 bases and J lost 0 bases. The CDR3 DNA reads as TGTGCCAGCAGTTTTGGACAGGGGACGAACACCGGGGAGCTGTTTTTT. Its translation is CASSFGQGTNTGELFF.

The chain is built from TRBV4-1 and TRBJ2-7; 10 nucleotides match TRBD2. The trim removed 1 base at V and 5 bases at J, leaving 11 bases unmatched. This CDR3 has 17 amino acids. Germline CDR1 MGHRA, CDR2 YSYEKL. The CDR3 DNA sequence: TGCGCCAGCAGCCAAGTTCTGAAGAGCGGGGGGGCCCACGAGCAGTACTTC. It codes for CASSQVLKSGGAHEQYF.

J is TRBJ2-1 and V is TRBV4-3; 8 nucleotides align to TRBD2. The trim removed 4 bases at V and 0 bases at J, leaving 17 bases unmatched. The CDR3 consists of 20 residues. Germline CDR1 LGHNA, CDR2 YSLEER. The CDR3 nucleotides read TGCGCCAGCAGCCTACTATCGGGGGGGCGGACCCTGAGCTCCTACAATGAGCAGTTCTTC. Translated, it gives CASSLLSGGRTLSSYNEQFF.

V is TRBV6-1 and J is TRBJ1-5, with 10 bases identical to TRBD1. The J segment lost 4 bases and the V segment lost 6 bases, leaving 3 bases of the junction unmatched. The CDR3 contains 14 residues. In germline, CDR1 is MNHNS, CDR2 SASEGT. Written as DNA, the CDR3 is TGTGCCAGCAGCCGGGACAGGGGTAATCAGCCCCAGCATTTT. This translates into CASSRDRGNQPQHF.

The V and J genes are TRBV4-1 and TRBJ2-3; 7 bases align to TRBD2. The CDR3 has 15 residues. Trimming removed 3 bases from V and 1 base from J; junction bases left unmatched: 4. CDR1 and CDR2 from the germline V gene are MGHRA and YSYEKL. For the CDR3, the DNA is TGCGCCAGCAGCCATATGGGAGGGGGCACAGATACGCAGTATTTT. Protein product: CASSHMGGGTDTQYF.

This chain uses TRBV5-5 with TRBJ1-4, with D unresolved. V lost 0 bases, J lost 2 bases, and 11 bases lay in between. Germline V CDR1 and CDR2: SGHKS, YYEKEE (reference sequence). The CDR3 spans 16 residues. CDR3 nucleotide sequence: TGTGCCAGCAGCTTGGGGCCGGGGTTGACTAATGAAAAACTGTTTTTT. Its protein is CASSLGPGLTNEKLFF. The full variable domain, rest sourced from reference TRBV5-5 and TRBJ1-4, is DAGVTQSPTHLIKTRGQQVTLRCSPISGHKSVSWYQQVLGQGPQFIFQYYEKEERGRGNFPDRFSARQFPNYSSELNVNALLLGDSALYLCASSLGPGLTNEKLFFGSGTQLSVL.

The CDR3 coding sequence is TGTGCCAGCAGCTTATCCAGGGGCGGGAATGAGCAGTTCTTC. Its protein product is CASSLSRGGNEQFF. The chain uses TRBV7-9 and TRBJ2-1, with a tentative D call TRBD1 (6 bases). The CDR3 contains 14 residues. The V end was cut by 2 bases, the J end by 7 bases, with 12 bases between. Germline V gene lookup returns CDR1 SEHNR and CDR2 FQNEAQ (reference sequence).

V and J are TRBV6-4 and TRBJ2-7; D possibly corresponds to TRBD2 (6 bases). Trimming removed 0 bases from V and 7 bases from J, with 22 bases in between. Germline loops: CDR1 MRHNA, CDR2 SNTAGT. The CDR3 runs to 17 residues. The chain's CDR3 is CASSDSKRGEEDYEQYF. CDR3 sequence (DNA): TGTGCCAGCAGTGACTCGAAACGAGGGGAGGAGGACTATGAGCAGTACTTC.

The chain joins TRBV7-6 to TRBJ2-5; possible D gene TRBD1, 6 bases. Trimming removed 4 bases at V and 1 base at J, with 13 bases between. The CDR3 runs to 15 residues. The germline CDR1 and CDR2 sequences are SGHVS and FNYEAQ. The CDR3 sequence is CASSSQAQGQETQYF. In nucleotides, the CDR3 is TGTGCCAGCAGCTCCCAGGCACAGGGCCAAGAGACCCAGTACTTC.

The gene calls are TRBV5-6 and TRBJ2-7; TRBD2 might be the D (6 bases). This CDR3 spans 14 amino acids. Trimming removed 4 bases at V and 6 bases at J, with 17 bases between. Germline assignment: CDR1 SGHDT and CDR2 YYEEEE. CDR3 DNA: TGTGCCAGCAGCCGTTTGCTGGGGGGTAGCGAGCAGTACTTC. Translation: CASSRLLGGSEQYF.

The chain joins TRBV5-4 to TRBJ1-2, with 8 bases fitting TRBD1. CDR1 and CDR2 from the germline V gene are SGHNT and YYREEE (reference sequence). V was pared by 4 bases and J by 2 bases, with 4 bases of the junction left unmatched. This CDR3 spans 14 amino acids. CDR3 protein: CASSPGQENYGYTF. CDR3 nucleotide sequence: TGTGCCAGCAGCCCGGGACAGGAAAACTATGGCTACACCTTC.

The chain recombines TRBV2 with TRBJ1-4; 10 positions match TRBD1. V shed 6 bases, J shed 4 bases, and the junction held 2 bases outside the gene matches. This CDR3 contains 14 residues. The germline V gene has CDR1 SNHLY and CDR2 FYNNEI. The CDR3 region is CASSRDRGNEKLFF. The CDR3 region has the DNA TGTGCCAGCAGCCGGGACAGGGGTAATGAAAAACTGTTTTTT.